The 2 T cell receptor beta chains below all came from one sample that was sequenced in a study of control samples from healthy donors and cancer patients. Some clones are missing from TCRdb's copy, which holds only in-frame ones; the method was immunoSEQ multiplex PCR. The table records about 22,000 clones, around four fifths of them present only once. The material sequenced was PBMCs. These receptors came from a man aged 60 to 69 with colorectal cancer.

This clone occurred a few times. The J gene is TRBJ2-3, the V gene TRBV15; weak D call: TRBD1 (6 bases). CDR3 length: 13 amino acids. Per germline, CDR1 LNHNV and CDR2 YYDKDF (reference sequence). Trimming left V 8 bases short and J 0 bases short, with 9 bases between. The DNA of the CDR3 is TGTGCCACCGGGACACCCAGCACAGATACGCAGTATTTT. It is translated as CATGTPSTDTQYF.

J is TRBJ2-2 and V is TRBV19, with 8 bases matching TRBD1. J lost 1 base, V lost 5 bases, and 3 bases had no gene match. CDR3 length: 15 residues. Germline assignment: CDR1 LNHDA and CDR2 SQIVND (reference sequence). DNA of the CDR3: TGTGCCAGTAGTCGACAGGGGAAGAACACCGGGGAGCTGTTTTTT. It encodes CASSRQGKNTGELFF.